The next 4 T cell receptor beta chains were all read from a single sample in a study of T cell changes during pregnancy in multiple sclerosis. The repertoire was sequenced with immunoSEQ multiplex PCR; TCRdb's copy has only in-frame clones and lacks some. The sample yields under 110,000 clones, under 95% seen once. The sample in question was peripheral blood, obtained after pregnancy. These receptors originate from a female donor with multiple sclerosis, enrolled in a pregnancy study.

The genes are TRBV7-9 and TRBJ1-6, with D perhaps TRBD1 (5 bases). This CDR3 comprises 15 residues. Germline V gene sequence: CDR1 SEHNR, CDR2 FQNEAQ (reference sequence). Trimming pared 4 bases from V and 6 bases from J, leaving 13 bases between. The CDR3: CASSYYGGINSPLHF. The DNA of the CDR3 is TGTGCCAGCAGCTACTACGGGGGGATTAATTCACCCCTCCACTTT.

This clone has just a few counts. This chain connects TRBV7-9 to TRBJ1-2, with D possibly TRBD1 on 6 matching bases. Trimming stripped 5 bases from V and 4 bases from J, with 14 bases between. Looked up from germline, CDR1 is SEHNR and CDR2 is FQNEAQ (reference sequence). This CDR3 contains 14 residues. The CDR3, as DNA: TGTGCCAGCAGCCGGGGGGGGCTTAGCTATGGCTACACCTTC. It encodes CASSRGGLSYGYTF.

The chain combines TRBV21-1 with TRBJ1-2; TRBD1 reflects the table's D call only, with no check against the DNA. TRBV21-1 is noted as a pseudogene. This CDR3 is 13 amino acids long. This CDR3 is CASSKGGQSGYTF. The CDR3 DNA reads TGTGCCAGCAGCAAAGGTGGACAGTCTGGCTACACCTTC.

V is TRBV14 and J is TRBJ2-7; 9 bases fit TRBD2. CDR3 length: 17 residues. Germline V lookup: CDR1 SGHDN, CDR2 FVKESK. The V segment lost 4 bases and the J segment 4 bases; nucleotides outside the gene matches: 14. The CDR3 DNA reads TGTGCCAGCAGCCGGGGGGCTAGCGGGATTCAAATTTACGAGCAGTACTTC. Its translation: CASSRGASGIQIYEQYF.